A selection of T cell receptor beta chains follows, all from one sample in a study of T cell repertoires in cytomegalovirus infection. Via MiXCR, TCRdb re-called the reads, giving one row per CDR3 protein. The table lists hundreds of thousands of distinct CDR3 sequences, roughly a sixth of them singletons. The sample was PBMCs. The origin of the receptors is a human donor in good health (CMV status not recorded). Some clones in this sample may be carry-over from other donors' samples. Both conserved end residues are part of each CDR3. The order of the fields is D gene, J gene, V gene, clone size, CDR3 DNA, CDR3 protein. The D gene is left open where the match is weak. Where a row states a size, it is once, few, many or the class of an expanded clone; other rows omit it.

>TRBD2|TRBJ2-3|TRBV2|few
TGTGCCAGCAGTGAAGAGGGACTAGCGGGGGGCCGAGATACGCAGTATTTT
CASSEEGLAGGRDTQYF
>TRBD1|TRBJ2-6|TRBV7-8|-
TGTGCCAGCACACAGGGGGCCGGGGCCAACGTCCTGACTTTC
CASTQGAGANVLTF
>-|TRBJ1-5|TRBV6-2/TRBV6-3|few
TGTGCCAGCAGTTATTGGGGTGATCAGCCCCAGCATTTT
CASSYWGDQPQHF
>-|TRBJ2-2|TRBV20-1|-
TGCAGTGCTAGAAGGCAGTTGAACACCGGGGAGCTGTTTTTT
CSARRQLNTGELFF
>-|TRBJ2-7|TRBV7-8|many
TGTGCCAGCAGCTTAATGGGCGGCTCCTACGAGCAGTACTTC
CASSLMGGSYEQYF
>-|TRBJ1-5|TRBV6-5|many
TGTGCCAGCAGTCTAACAGAGATGACAGCAAGCAATCAGCCCCAGCATTTT
CASSLTEMTASNQPQHF
>TRBD1|TRBJ1-1|TRBV7-8|-
TGTGCCAGCAGCCACCGACGGACAGGGGACGGAACTGAAGCTTTCTTT
CASSHRRTGDGTEAFF
>-|TRBJ1-2|TRBV5-5|many
TGTGCCAGCAGACCAGCCGCGGACGGTAACTATGGCTACACCTTC
CASRPAADGNYGYTF
>-|TRBJ1-5|TRBV12-3/TRBV12-4|-
TGTGCCAGCAGTTTGGGTCTCGGGGAACGGCCCCAGCATTTT
CASSLGLGERPQHF
>TRBD1|TRBJ1-1|TRBV18|-
TGTGCCAGCTCAGGTCCGGACAGGTTTGAAGCTTTCTTT
CASSGPDRFEAFF
>-|TRBJ1-5|TRBV5-5|few
TGTGCCAGCAGCTTGGAGGCCGCCTTCTACAATCAGCCCCAGCATTTT
CASSLEAAFYNQPQHF
>-|TRBJ2-6|TRBV4-2|many
TGTGCCAGCAGCCAAGAATCGGGACTGACATCTGGGGCCAACGTCCTGACTTTC
CASSQESGLTSGANVLTF
>-|TRBJ1-6|TRBV7-2|-
TGTGCCAGCAGCTTGTTCGTGCCAGACCCTTATAATTCACCCCTCCACTTT
CASSLFVPDPYNSPLHF
>TRBD1|TRBJ2-3|TRBV5-4|few
TGTGCCAGCAGCTCACAGGGGGCTGGAACAGATACGCAGTATTTT
CASSSQGAGTDTQYF
>-|TRBJ1-5|TRBV20-1|-
TGCAGTGCTAGTTTTGAGGGGAGTCAGCCCCAGCATTTT
CSASFEGSQPQHF
>-|TRBJ2-1|TRBV20-1|few
TGCAGTGCTAGCGGGACACCCTACAATGAGCAGTTCTTC
CSASGTPYNEQFF
>-|TRBJ1-2|TRBV12-5|many
TGTGCTAGTGGCAGCGTTCCGTCCGATGGCTACACCTTC
CASGSVPSDGYTF
>-|TRBJ2-7|TRBV18|-
TGTGCCAGCTCGGGGACGGAGCAGTACTTC
CASSGTEQYF
>-|TRBJ1-5|TRBV28|few
TGTGCCAGCAGTTTGTCCGGCCCCTGGCGCAATCAGCCCCAGCATTTT
CASSLSGPWRNQPQHF
>-|TRBJ1-6|TRBV5-4|-
TGTGCCAGCAGCTTGGTAGCAGGGACACCCCTCCACTTT
CASSLVAGTPLHF
>TRBD1|TRBJ1-2|TRBV7-9|few
TGTGCCAGCAACTCGGGACAGGGCGTCAGTGGCTACACCTTC
CASNSGQGVSGYTF
>-|TRBJ2-1|TRBV2|-
TGTGCCAGCAGCTCGGCCGGCGCGGGGGCCTTGGGAGAGCAGTTCTTC
CASSSAGAGALGEQFF
>-|TRBJ1-1|TRBV7-2|many
TGTGCCAGCAGCCCAGCAAATGCCAGGGTGAACACTGAAGCTTTCTTT
CASSPANARVNTEAFF
>-|TRBJ2-7|TRBV7-9|few
TGTGCCAGCAGCTTAACCCCCCCAGGGTCCTACGAGCAGTACTTC
CASSLTPPGSYEQYF
>-|TRBJ1-5|TRBV6-1|-
TGTGCCAGCTGTCAGGGGAGTCAGCCCCAGCATTTT
CASCQGSQPQHF
>-|TRBJ2-7|TRBV4-1|-
TGCGCCAGCAGCCAGTCTATGACACCCTACGAGCAGTACTTC
CASSQSMTPYEQYF
>-|TRBJ2-5|TRBV10-3|many
TGTGCCATCAAGGCGGGGCCACAAGAGACCCAGTACTTC
CAIKAGPQETQYF
>TRBD2|TRBJ2-3|TRBV28|many
TGTGCCAGCGGACAAGGACTAGCGGGGAGCACAGATACGCAGTATTTT
CASGQGLAGSTDTQYF
>-|TRBJ1-1|TRBV10-3|many
TGTGCCATCAGTGAGTCGACAGGGAACACTGAAGCTTTCTTT
CAISESTGNTEAFF